A selection of T cell receptor beta chains follows, all from one sample in a study of T-cell reconstitution after alpha-beta-depleted transplantation in children. Using its own MiXCR run on the PCR reads, TCRdb lists one record per CDR3 protein. The sample consists of about 500,000 distinct CDR3 sequences, around a third of them appearing once. The sample consisted of PBMCs from the stem cell graft donor, taken from the stem cell graft. The receptor source for this set is a human donor who donated a stem cell graft to a child with aplastic anemia. Each CDR3 is given with its conserved first and last residue. Fields, in order: clone size, D gene, CDR3 length, V gene, J gene, CDR3 protein, CDR3 DNA. The D gene is left open where the match is weak. Rows give clone size only sometimes, using once, few, many, or a class for an expanded clone.

.,.,15,TRBV7-2,TRBJ1-6,CASSLGGPINSPLHF,TGTGCCAGCAGCTTGGGGGGGCCAATTAATTCACCCCTCCACTTT
few,TRBD1,17,TRBV28,TRBJ2-1,CASSIDRAGGSGNEQFF,TGTGCCAGCAGTATCGACCGGGCAGGGGGTTCTGGTAATGAGCAGTTCTTC
few,TRBD2,14,TRBV6-5,TRBJ2-3,CASSPRGDADTQYF,TGTGCCAGCAGCCCCCGGGGGGACGCAGATACGCAGTATTTT
.,.,14,TRBV5-5,TRBJ1-1,CASSLRRGDTEAFF,TGTGCCAGCAGCTTGAGGAGGGGAGACACTGAAGCTTTCTTT
once,TRBD1,13,TRBV20-1,TRBJ2-5,CSAILTGKETQYF,TGCAGTGCTATCTTGACAGGGAAAGAGACCCAGTACTTC
.,.,12,TRBV20-1,TRBJ1-5,CSAGGGGQPQHF,TGCAGTGCTGGCGGGGGGGGTCAGCCCCAGCATTTT
few,.,11,TRBV7-9,TRBJ2-2,CASSETDKVFF,TGTGCCAGCAGCGAGACAGATAAGGTGTTTTTT
.,TRBD2,14,TRBV18,TRBJ2-7,CASSPGTRPPEQYF,TGTGCCAGCTCACCGGGGACTAGACCCCCTGAGCAGTACTTC
.,.,12,TRBV29-1,TRBJ1-1,CSVEDTNTEAFF,TGCAGCGTTGAAGATACGAACACTGAAGCTTTCTTT
.,.,12,TRBV29-1,TRBJ2-3,CTLGGGADTQYF,TGCACCCTGGGGGGCGGCGCAGATACGCAGTATTTT
many,.,10,TRBV7-9,TRBJ1-1,CASSGTEAFF,TGTGCCTCCTCAGGCACTGAAGCTTTCTTT
few,TRBD1,16,TRBV4-3,TRBJ1-1,CASSQDPGQGGTEAFF,TGCGCCAGCAGCCAAGATCCCGGACAGGGCGGCACTGAAGCTTTCTTT
.,.,15,TRBV27,TRBJ1-6,CASSFASRAGSPLHF,TGTGCCAGCAGTTTTGCGTCTAGGGCAGGTTCACCCCTCCACTTT
few,TRBD2,16,TRBV29-1,TRBJ2-1,CSVDGTSGRAYNEQFF,TGCAGCGTTGATGGGACTAGCGGGAGAGCGTACAATGAGCAGTTCTTC
.,.,12,TRBV6-6,TRBJ1-1,CASSYADGEAFF,TGTGCCAGCAGCTACGCGGACGGAGAAGCTTTCTTT